This TCR beta chain is drawn from a study of blood T cell repertoires in COVID-19. V trimming: 5 bases; J trimming: 8 bases; junction bases outside the gene matches: 5. This CDR3 spans 13 amino acids. Germline CDR1 reads SEHNR; CDR2 reads FQNEAQ (reference sequence). Cohort allocation depended upon clinical history that participants reported. Per the original data handling: Amplification with reference gene primers provided the estimates of nucleated cell counts. Assay used: immunoSEQ multiplex PCR; TCRdb lists only in-frame clones, some missing. The V and J calls and the clone size are those of that table, but D and trimming were determined from the DNA. The data contain roughly 350,000 clones, roughly 90% of them singletons.

This receptor was identified in a young woman who had recovered from COVID-19. V usage is TRBV7-9 and J usage is TRBJ1-2; 10 bases align to TRBD1. Source material: PBMCs or T cells enriched from blood (not recorded which). CDR3 DNA: TGTGCCAGCAGCCCAGACAGGGGGCAAGGCTACACCTTC. Protein: CASSPDRGQGYTF.